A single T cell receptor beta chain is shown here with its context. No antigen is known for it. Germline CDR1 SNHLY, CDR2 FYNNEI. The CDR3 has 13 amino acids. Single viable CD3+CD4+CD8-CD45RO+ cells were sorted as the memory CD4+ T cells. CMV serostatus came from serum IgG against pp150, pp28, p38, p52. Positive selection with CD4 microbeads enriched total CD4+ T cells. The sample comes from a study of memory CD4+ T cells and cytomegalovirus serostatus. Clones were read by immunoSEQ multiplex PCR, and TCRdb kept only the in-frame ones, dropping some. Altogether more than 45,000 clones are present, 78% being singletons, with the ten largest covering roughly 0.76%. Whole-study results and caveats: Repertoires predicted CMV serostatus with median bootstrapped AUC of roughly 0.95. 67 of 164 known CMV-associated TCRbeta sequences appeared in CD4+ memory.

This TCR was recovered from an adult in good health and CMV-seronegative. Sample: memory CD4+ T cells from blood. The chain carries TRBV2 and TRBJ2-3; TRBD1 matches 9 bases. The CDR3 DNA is TGTGCGGATGGGGACAGGGACGGATATACGCAGTATTTT. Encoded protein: CADGDRDGYTQYF.